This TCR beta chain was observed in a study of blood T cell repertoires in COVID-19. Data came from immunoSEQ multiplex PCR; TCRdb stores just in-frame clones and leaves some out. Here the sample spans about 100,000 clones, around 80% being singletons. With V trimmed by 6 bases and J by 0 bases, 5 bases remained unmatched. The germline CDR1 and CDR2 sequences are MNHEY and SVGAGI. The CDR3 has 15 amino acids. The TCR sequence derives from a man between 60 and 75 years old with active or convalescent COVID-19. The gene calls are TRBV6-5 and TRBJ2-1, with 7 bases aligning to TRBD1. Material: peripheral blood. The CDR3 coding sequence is TGTGCCAGCAGACGAGACAGGGTCTCCTACAATGAGCAGTTCTTC. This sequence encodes CASRRDRVSYNEQFF.